The rows below give T cell receptor beta chains drawn from one sample of a study of blood T cell repertoires in COVID-19. TCRdb's copy holds only in-frame clones and misses some; the assay was immunoSEQ multiplex PCR. The sample contains about 80,000 clones, more than 70% of which appear only once. Sequencing input: peripheral blood. The receptors shown here come from a woman aged 80 or over with acute or convalescent COVID-19. The CDR3 runs from the conserved cysteine through the conserved F or W. The D gene is left open where the match is weak.

CDR3aa: CASSPPTGLTGTGEQYF
CDR3nt: TGTGCCAGCTCACCACCGACAGGGTTAACGGGAACGGGCGAGCAGTACTTC
v_gene: TRBV18
j_gene: TRBJ2-7
d_gene: TRBD1

CDR3aa: CAWSDPRTGGTEAFF
CDR3nt: TGTGCCTGGAGTGATCCCCGGACAGGGGGAACTGAAGCTTTCTTT
v_gene: TRBV30
j_gene: TRBJ1-1
d_gene: TRBD1

CDR3aa: CASSPWTDNYGYTF
CDR3nt: TGTGCCAGCTCACCTTGGACAGACAACTATGGCTACACCTTC
v_gene: TRBV18
j_gene: TRBJ1-2
d_gene: NA

CDR3aa: CASSLAEVVSEQFF
CDR3nt: TGTGCCAGCAGCTTAGCGGAGGTTGTATCAGAGCAGTTCTTC
v_gene: TRBV7-9
j_gene: TRBJ2-1
d_gene: NA

CDR3aa: CASSEADRPTGELFF
CDR3nt: TGTGCCAGCAGTGAAGCTGACAGGCCTACCGGGGAGCTGTTTTTT
v_gene: TRBV6-1
j_gene: TRBJ2-2
d_gene: NA

CDR3aa: CASSLTRPGEEKLFF
CDR3nt: TGTGCCAGCAGCTTAACCCGGCCAGGGGAAGAAAAACTGTTTTTT
v_gene: TRBV7-9
j_gene: TRBJ1-4
d_gene: NA

CDR3aa: CASSSESTSGRSEQFF
CDR3nt: TGCGCCAGCAGCTCCGAATCGACTAGCGGGAGAAGTGAGCAGTTCTTC
v_gene: TRBV5-1
j_gene: TRBJ2-1
d_gene: TRBD2

CDR3aa: CASTGGLSTDTQYF
CDR3nt: TGTGCCAGCACCGGGGGGCTGAGCACAGATACGCAGTATTTT
v_gene: TRBV2
j_gene: TRBJ2-3
d_gene: NA

CDR3aa: CASSAGTSVNGELFF
CDR3nt: TGTGCCAGTAGTGCCGGGACTAGTGTTAACGGGGAGCTGTTTTTT
v_gene: TRBV19
j_gene: TRBJ2-2
d_gene: TRBD2

CDR3aa: CASSPGGGNTIYF
CDR3nt: TGTGCCAGCAGCCCAGGGGGTGGAAACACCATATATTTT
v_gene: TRBV6-5
j_gene: TRBJ1-3
d_gene: TRBD1

CDR3aa: CAIKGEETQYF
CDR3nt: TGTGCCATCAAAGGGGAAGAGACCCAGTACTTC
v_gene: TRBV10-3
j_gene: TRBJ2-5
d_gene: NA

CDR3aa: CASSLDDRGDYGYTF
CDR3nt: TGTGCCAGCAGCTTAGATGACAGGGGGGACTATGGCTACACCTTC
v_gene: TRBV7-2
j_gene: TRBJ1-2
d_gene: TRBD1

CDR3aa: CASSTSAGMNTEAFF
CDR3nt: TGTGCCAGTAGTACTTCCGCAGGGATGAACACTGAAGCTTTCTTT
v_gene: TRBV19
j_gene: TRBJ1-1
d_gene: NA

CDR3aa: CASSSMGHLGETQYF
CDR3nt: TGCGCCAGCAGTTCAATGGGACACCTAGGGGAGACCCAGTACTTC
v_gene: TRBV5-1
j_gene: TRBJ2-5
d_gene: NA

CDR3aa: CASSPRRGGSTDTQYF
CDR3nt: TGTGCCAGCAGCCCCCGGCGGGGGGGAAGCACAGATACGCAGTATTTT
v_gene: TRBV21-1
j_gene: TRBJ2-3
d_gene: NA

CDR3aa: CASSTPGQVTQPQHF
CDR3nt: TGTGCCAGCAGCACACCGGGACAGGTTACTCAGCCCCAGCATTTT
v_gene: TRBV2
j_gene: TRBJ1-5
d_gene: TRBD1

CDR3aa: CASSAEGGGSYNEQFF
CDR3nt: TGTGCCAGCAGTGCTGAGGGAGGGGGCTCCTACAATGAGCAGTTCTTC
v_gene: TRBV2
j_gene: TRBJ2-1
d_gene: NA

CDR3aa: CASSSAGTSNTGELFF
CDR3nt: TGTGCCAGCAGCTCCGCCGGGACTTCAAACACCGGGGAGCTGTTTTTT
v_gene: TRBV6-6
j_gene: TRBJ2-2
d_gene: NA

CDR3aa: CASSYQTSGYNEQFF
CDR3nt: TGTGCCAGCAGTTATCAGACTAGCGGTTACAATGAGCAGTTCTTC
v_gene: TRBV6-2/TRBV6-3
j_gene: TRBJ2-1
d_gene: TRBD2

CDR3aa: CASSSPDRGYNEQFF
CDR3nt: TGTGCCAGCAGCTCCCCGGACAGGGGCTACAATGAGCAGTTCTTC
v_gene: TRBV7-9
j_gene: TRBJ2-1
d_gene: TRBD1

CDR3aa: CASSMWTGGNQPQHF
CDR3nt: TGTGCCAGTAGTATGTGGACAGGGGGCAATCAGCCCCAGCATTTT
v_gene: TRBV19
j_gene: TRBJ1-5
d_gene: TRBD1

CDR3aa: CASSQEGAGNTIYF
CDR3nt: TGTGCCAGCAGCCAAGAAGGGGCTGGAAACACCATATATTTT
v_gene: TRBV3-1/TRBV3-2
j_gene: TRBJ1-3
d_gene: NA